This T cell receptor beta chain emerged from a study of blood T cell repertoires in COVID-19 (dated by TCRdb to the early 2020s). Background on the whole study: Collaborator samples came from the United States, Italy and Spain and covered acute and convalescent phases of COVID-19. The prospective study material was composed of cDNA or gDNA derived from T cells, B-cell-depleted T cells, or PBMCs. Deeply sampled blood TCRbeta repertoires from subjects exposed to, actively infected with, or recovered from COVID-19 were included in the dataset. A freely available public database, intended as a resource for researchers studying the immune response to SARS-CoV-2, is where the repertoires were released. Samples were obtained from the ongoing ImmuneRACE study (first 160 participants) and from 1,254 subjects provided by 6 global collaborators. Sample metadata almost always included a de-identified subject ID, COVID-19 status, age in years and sex. HLA class I and class II types, where available, came from metadata supplied by the sample provider rather than from assay-based typing. General findings and caveats noted by the study authors: Clinical and demographic metadata were provided uncurated, with the amount varying by source and participant.

Deletion took 6 bases off V and 1 base off J, with a span of 7 bases between the germline ends. CDR1 and CDR2 are drawn from the germline V gene (reference sequence): LNHDA, SQIVND. The CDR3 numbers 13 residues from cysteine through phenylalanine. This entry keeps only the CDR3 DNA: 39 bases, framed from base 1. TCRbeta CDR3 regions were amplified from genomic DNA using the immunoSEQ Assay, a bias-controlled multiplex PCR. As for the original processing: Within the assay, amplification of reference gene primers was used to estimate how many nucleated cells each sample contained. Sequence reads were collapsed and filtered to measure the absolute abundance of every unique TCRbeta CDR3 rearrangement. Productive Simpson clonality was computed per sample as the square root of Simpson's diversity index over productive rearrangements. Held by TCRdb, this immuneACCESS table contains in-frame sequences only and omits some clones. Under half of the omission traces to an unresolved V gene where checked; the cause of the rest is unknown. Clone size and V and J calls were adopted from that table, with D and trimming inferred from the DNA. The sample profile shows roughly 180,000 clones; 88% of them were found once. The ten largest account for about 2.1% of the sample.

Whole blood was collected in K2EDTA tubes by collaborating institutions according to the institutions' own protocols. For TCRbeta analysis, collaborators shipped samples in one of three forms: frozen whole blood, isolated PBMCs, or DNA extracted from either of those sample types. Comment on this clone: Its antigen is unknown. The input lacks base qualities; no much larger clone sits a single base away.

The V gene is TRBV19 and the J gene is TRBJ2-1, with the D gene too uncertain to name. Sample: peripheral blood. The TCR originated in a man between 65 and 85 years old with active or convalescent COVID-19. The CDR3 protein: CASREPSYNEQFF. The DNA reads TGTGCCAGTAGGGAGCCTTCCTACAATGAGCAGTTCTTC.